This T cell receptor beta chain was identified in a study of T cells after yellow fever vaccination. One entry per CDR3 protein results from TCRdb running MiXCR on the 5' RACE reads. Of 160,000 or so distinct CDR3 sequences in the sample, about 7% are singletons; the top ten hold roughly 2.5%. The CDR3 contains 13 residues. Germline CDR1 and CDR2: DFQATT and SNEGSKA (reference sequence). The V gene lost 6 bases and the J gene lost 2 bases, with 13 bases spanning the gap. The receptor was derived from a man aged 18 to 29 who received the YFV17D yellow fever vaccine. V is TRBV20-1 and J is TRBJ1-1; D may be TRBD1 (5 bases). Material: CD4+ T cells sorted from PBMCs, obtained around 5 days after the first yellow fever vaccination. The CDR3 sequence: CSALGRVNTEAFF. The CDR3 DNA is TGCAGTGCCCTGGGACGGGTCAACACTGAAGCTTTCTTT.